The 8 T cell receptor beta chains below come from one sample, sequenced in a study of graft-versus-host responses after intestinal transplantation. Antigens for these TCRs are unknown. Data came from immunoSEQ multiplex PCR; TCRdb stores just in-frame clones and leaves some out. The table has around 76,000 clones, just under 95% seen once. The sequencing used unstimulated CD8+ T cells sorted from spleen or lymph node cells, collected before intestinal transplant. Receptors were obtained from a human donor who received an intestinal transplant.

This chain connects TRBV5-8 to TRBJ2-5, with D tentatively TRBD2 (5 bases). V was cut by 9 bases and J by 1 base, with 22 bases left in between. CDR1 is SGHTS, CDR2 YDEGEE, per germline. The CDR3 is made up of 16 amino acids. The CDR3 DNA sequence: TGTGCCATCCTTTATCAGGAGGATATCAGCCAAGAGACCCAGTACTTC. The encoded protein is CAILYQEDISQETQYF.

This clone came up once. This chain links TRBV15 with TRBJ2-2; D tentatively reads TRBD1 or TRBD2 (6 bases each). CDR3 size: 16 residues. V was cut by 0 bases and J by 1 base, with 9 bases left in between. Germline V gene sequence: CDR1 LNHNV, CDR2 YYDKDF (reference sequence). The CDR3, as DNA: TGTGCCACCAGCAGAGAACAGGGACTGAACACCGGGGAGCTGTTTTTT. Translated, it gives CATSREQGLNTGELFF.

This clone was recorded only once. This chain joins TRBV4-3 and TRBJ1-1; D possibly corresponds to TRBD1 (5 bases). The CDR3 is 13 amino acids. The V and J ends lost 0 bases and 5 bases respectively, with 7 bases between them. CDR1 and CDR2 from the germline V gene are LGHNA and YSLEER. CDR3 DNA sequence: TGCGCCAGCAGCCAAGATGGGGGGACTGAAGCTTTCTTT. Residues: CASSQDGGTEAFF.

This clone was detected only once. The chain couples TRBV5-3 to TRBJ2-7; D tentatively reads TRBD1 or TRBD2 (5 bases each). TRBV5-3 is noted as an ORF with a role that remains uncertain. There are 13 residues in the CDR3. The V gene lost 1 base and the J gene lost 2 bases, with 7 bases spanning the gap. DNA of the CDR3: TGTGCCAGAAGCTTGCAGGGAGCCTACGAGCAGTACTTC. Amino acids: CARSLQGAYEQYF.

The gene calls are TRBV19 and TRBJ1-5; D ambiguous. Germline CDR1 and CDR2: LNHDA and SQIVND (reference sequence). The CDR3 sequence is 16 residues long. Trimming shortened V by 3 bases and J by 0 bases, and 12 bases separated the two germline ends. The CDR3, as DNA: TGTGCCAGTAGTATCGCGGACCGCTATAGCAATCAGCCCCAGCATTTT. Residues: CASSIADRYSNQPQHF. The whole variable domain, filled in from reference TRBV19 and TRBJ1-5, reads DGGITQSPKYLFRKEGQNVTLSCEQNLNHDAMYWYRQDPGQGLRLIYYSQIVNDFQKGDIAEGYSVSREKKESFPLTVTSAQKNPTAFYLCASSIADRYSNQPQHFGDGTRLSIL.

The chain carries TRBV2 and TRBJ2-2; 7 positions agree with TRBD2. Germline loops: CDR1 SNHLY, CDR2 FYNNEI. V lost 5 bases, J lost 5 bases, and 8 bases stayed unmatched. The CDR3 runs to 15 residues. The CDR3 spells CASSRSGTGTGELFF. CDR3 coding DNA: TGTGCCAGCAGTAGGAGCGGGACTGGTACCGGGGAGCTGTTTTTT.

The J gene is TRBJ1-1, the V gene TRBV29-1; TRBD1 matches at 7 bases. This CDR3 spans 12 amino acids. Trimming cost V 7 bases and J 4 bases; bases outside gene matches: 6. The germline gives CDR1 SQVTM, CDR2 ANQGSEA. In nucleotides, the CDR3 is TGCAGCGCCTGGGGACAGTCCACTGAAGCTTTCTTT. It is translated as CSAWGQSTEAFF.

This clone was observed once. V is TRBV2 and J is TRBJ2-3; 9 bases map to TRBD2. Germline V gives CDR1 SNHLY, CDR2 FYNNEI. This CDR3 comprises 13 residues. V dropped 3 bases and J dropped 6; count of bases not matched to a gene: 1. CDR3 nucleotides: TGTGCCAGCAGTGAGGGACTAGCCGATACGCAGTATTTT. This translates into CASSEGLADTQYF.